This T cell receptor beta chain was found in a study of T cells in Graves' hyperthyroidism and ophthalmopathy. For the study at large: Peripheral blood was secured at the point of initial diagnosis, before any treatment.

Amplified regions were TCR beta CDR3 sequences from RNA transcripts. The HTBI primer set served for first-round RT-PCR of the TCR CDR3. TCRdb reanalysed the multiplex PCR reads using MiXCR and keeps one entry per CDR3 protein. Seen here are fewer than 600,000 distinct CDR3 sequences, 12% to 15% observed once, and the top ten hold around 13%. Exclusion of patients followed from uncontrolled infection, other autoimmune disease, pregnancy or lactation. The PBMCs had their origin in 10 ml of fresh peripheral blood. Germline trimming cut 2 bases from V and 8 bases from J; bases unmatched to any gene: 6. Looked up from germline, CDR1 is MDHEN and CDR2 is SYDVKM. This CDR3 has 15 residues.

V and J are TRBV28 and TRBJ2-7, with 13 bases matching TRBD2. This clonotype was obtained from a woman aged 35 to 49 with Graves' hyperthyroidism. The sequenced material came from blood. This CDR3 is CASSLGRTSGRKQYF. In DNA, the CDR3 is TGTGCCAGCAGTTTAGGTCGGACTAGCGGGAGAAAGCAGTACTTC.